This T cell receptor (beta chain) was found in a study of T-cell reconstitution after alpha-beta-depleted transplantation in children. Germline CDR1 and CDR2: SGHRS and YFSETQ. The germline V and J ends were trimmed by 0 bases and 6 bases, with 12 bases remaining between them. The CDR3 contains 14 residues. Library preparation (for TCRbeta) was performed with unique molecular identifiers. TCRdb itself ran the PCR reads through MiXCR, one entry per CDR3 protein. The profile shows approximately 510,000 distinct CDR3 sequences, approximately 20% of them singletons. The gene calls are TRBV5-1 and TRBJ1-1; D remains unclear. This clonotype originated in a human donor who donated a stem cell graft to a child with acute lymphoblastic leukemia. The source was PBMCs from the stem cell graft donor, collected from the stem cell graft. The CDR3 sequence: CASSLESAIPEAFF. The CDR3 DNA reads as TGCGCCAGCAGCTTGGAATCAGCAATCCCTGAAGCTTTCTTT.